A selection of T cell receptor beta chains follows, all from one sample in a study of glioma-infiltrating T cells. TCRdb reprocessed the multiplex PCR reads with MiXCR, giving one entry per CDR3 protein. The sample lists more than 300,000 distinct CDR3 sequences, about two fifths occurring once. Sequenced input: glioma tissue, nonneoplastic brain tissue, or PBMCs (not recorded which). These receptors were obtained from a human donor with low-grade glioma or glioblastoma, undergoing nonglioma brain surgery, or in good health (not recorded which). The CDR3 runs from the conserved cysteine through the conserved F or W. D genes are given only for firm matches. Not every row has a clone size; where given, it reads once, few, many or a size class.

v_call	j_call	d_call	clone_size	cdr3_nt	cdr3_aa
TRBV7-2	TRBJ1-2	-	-	TGTGCCAGCAGCCCAGCCTTCCGGGATGGCTACACCTTC	CASSPAFRDGYTF
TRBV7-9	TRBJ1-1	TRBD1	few	TGTGCCAGCAACCTCAGGGGGAAGAGGTACACTGAAGCTTTCTTT	CASNLRGKRYTEAFF
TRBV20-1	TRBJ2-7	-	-	TGCGGTGCTCAATTGTTACTCGACAGACTCTCCTACGAGCAGTACTTC	CGAQLLLDRLSYEQYF
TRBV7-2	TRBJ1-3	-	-	TGTGCCAGCAGCTTAGGAGGGGGGGTTCGAAACACCATATATTTT	CASSLGGGVRNTIYF
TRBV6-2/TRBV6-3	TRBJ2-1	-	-	TGTGCCAGCAGTTACTCCGGGACGGAGCCCTACAATGAGCAGTTCTTC	CASSYSGTEPYNEQFF
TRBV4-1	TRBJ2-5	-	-	TGCGCCAGCAGCCAAGATCGGACAGACAAAGAGACCCAGTACTTC	CASSQDRTDKETQYF
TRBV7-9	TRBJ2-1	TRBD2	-	TGTGCCAGCAGCTATCTAGCGGGAGGGGTTGATGAGCAGCTCTTC	CASSYLAGGVDEQLF
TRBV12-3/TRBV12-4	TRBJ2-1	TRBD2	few	TGTGCCAGCAGTTTAAAGGCTAGCGGGAGGTATGAGCAGTTCTTC	CASSLKASGRYEQFF
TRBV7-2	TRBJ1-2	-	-	TGTGCCAGCAGCTTAGCGTACAGAGCGGATGGCTACACCTTC	CASSLAYRADGYTF
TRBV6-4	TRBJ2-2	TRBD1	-	TGTGCCAGCGGAAGACAGGGGATTACCGGGGAGCTGTTTTTT	CASGRQGITGELFF
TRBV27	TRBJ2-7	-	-	TGTGCCAGCAGTTTATCGGGGACAAAGGTCACCTACGAGCAGTACTTC	CASSLSGTKVTYEQYF
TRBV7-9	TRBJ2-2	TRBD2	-	TGTGCCAGCAGCTTCGGTACTAGCGGGAGTACCGGGGAGCTGTTTTTT	CASSFGTSGSTGELFF
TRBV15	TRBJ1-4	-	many	TGTGCCACCAGCAGGATTTCTGAAAAACTGTTTTTT	CATSRISEKLFF
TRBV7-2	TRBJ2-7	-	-	TGTGCCAGCAGCCCCTTCGTCTCCTACAAGCAGTACTTC	CASSPFVSYKQYF
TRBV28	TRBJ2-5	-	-	TGTGCCAGCAGCAAGGGGACAATGGGCCAAGAGACCCAGTACTTC	CASSKGTMGQETQYF
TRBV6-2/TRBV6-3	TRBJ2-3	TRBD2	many	TGTGCCAGCAGTCCCATCCCGTCACTAGCGGGAAGCCCAGATACGCAGTATTTT	CASSPIPSLAGSPDTQYF
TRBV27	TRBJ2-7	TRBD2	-	TGTGCCAGCAGTCAGAATAGCGGGAGCTACCACGAGCAGTACTTC	CASSQNSGSYHEQYF
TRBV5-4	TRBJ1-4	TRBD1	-	TGTGCCAGCAGCACCCGACAGGGGGCACAAGAAAAACTGTTTTTT	CASSTRQGAQEKLFF
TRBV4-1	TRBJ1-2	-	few	TGCGCCAGCAGGCAGACAGTCAACTATGGCTACACCTTC	CASRQTVNYGYTF
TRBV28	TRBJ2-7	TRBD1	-	TGTGCCAGCAGGGACAGGGGGCCCTACGAGCAGTACTTC	CASRDRGPYEQYF
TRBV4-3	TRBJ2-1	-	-	TGCGCCAGCAGCCAAGATGGGACCGTTGTGGGCAATGAGCAGTTCTTC	CASSQDGTVVGNEQFF
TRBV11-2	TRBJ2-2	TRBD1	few	TGTGCCAGCAGTTTACAGGGGGGAGCGAACACCGGGGAGCTGTTTTTT	CASSLQGGANTGELFF